One and the same sample provided the 4 T cell receptor beta chains below, sequenced in a study of metastatic and nonmetastatic thyroid tumors. No treatment had been given to any patient before thyroid surgery. TCRdb reanalyzed the PCR reads with MiXCR. The sample has 30,000 to 40,000 clones, about 13% seen once; the top ten hold more than 9%. The sample consisted of blood. The receptors come from a female donor with papillary thyroid cancer or a benign thyroid nodule (not recorded which). Some clones in this sample may be carry-over from other donors' samples.

Here the CDR3 DNA reads TGTGCCAGTAGCCTTACGCAGTCTAGCGAGAACTCCTACGAGCAGTACTTC. Protein sequence: CASSLTQSSENSYEQYF. The rearrangement uses TRBV19 and TRBJ2-7, with D possibly being TRBD2 (6 bases). The CDR3 runs 17 residues. The V gene lost 6 bases and the J gene lost 0 bases, with 21 bases spanning the gap. Looked up from germline, CDR1 is LNHDA and CDR2 is SQIVND (reference sequence).

Concerning this clone: Because it lacks the conserved phenylalanine or tryptophan at the end, this CDR3 is likely a read error. The V call is TRBV19, the J call TRBJ2-5, with 7 bases identical to TRBD2. Germline loops: CDR1 LNHDA, CDR2 SQIVND (reference sequence). The trim removed 5 bases at V and 3 bases at J, leaving 6 bases unmatched. This CDR3 has 14 amino acids. CDR3: CASSPGRGEETQYS. The CDR3, as DNA: TGTGCCAGTAGTCCAGGACGGGGGGAAGAGACCCAGTACTCC.

This clone was seen many times. This rearrangement joins TRBV20-1 to TRBJ2-3; 9 positions agree with TRBD2. The CDR3 consists of 13 residues. Unmatched junction bases numbered 3, after V lost 4 bases and J lost 4 bases. CDR1 and CDR2 from the germline V gene are DFQATT and SNEGSKA (reference sequence). The CDR3, as DNA: TGCAGTGCTATTAGCGGGAGTCCAGATACGCAGTATTTT. Amino acid sequence: CSAISGSPDTQYF.

The chain couples TRBV27 to TRBJ1-2; 8 bases map to TRBD1. CDR1 MNHEY and CDR2 SMNVEV come from the germline V gene (reference sequence). The CDR3 runs to 15 residues. V shed 5 bases, J shed 7 bases, and the junction held 12 bases outside the gene matches. The chain's CDR3 is CASSPIRGPLSGYTF. CDR3 in DNA: TGTGCCAGCAGTCCGATCAGGGGGCCGTTAAGTGGCTACACCTTC.